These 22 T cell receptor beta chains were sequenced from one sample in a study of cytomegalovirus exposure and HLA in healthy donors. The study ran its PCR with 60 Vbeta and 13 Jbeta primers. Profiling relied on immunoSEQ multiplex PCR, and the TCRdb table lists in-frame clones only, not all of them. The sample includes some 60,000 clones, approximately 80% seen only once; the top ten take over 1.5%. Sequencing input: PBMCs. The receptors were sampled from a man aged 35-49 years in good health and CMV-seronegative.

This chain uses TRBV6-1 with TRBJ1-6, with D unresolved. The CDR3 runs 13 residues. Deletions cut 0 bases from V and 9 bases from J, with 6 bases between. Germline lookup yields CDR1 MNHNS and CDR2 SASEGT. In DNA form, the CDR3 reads TGTGCCAGCAGTGAAGCCCGGAGTTCACCCCTCCACTTT. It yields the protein CASSEARSSPLHF.

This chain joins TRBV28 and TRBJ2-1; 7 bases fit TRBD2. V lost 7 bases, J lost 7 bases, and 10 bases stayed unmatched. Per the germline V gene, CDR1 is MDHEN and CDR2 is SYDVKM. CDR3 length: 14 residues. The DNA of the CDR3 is TGTGCCAGCACCTCCGCGGGGGTGGTTAATGAGCAGTTCTTC. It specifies CASTSAGVVNEQFF.

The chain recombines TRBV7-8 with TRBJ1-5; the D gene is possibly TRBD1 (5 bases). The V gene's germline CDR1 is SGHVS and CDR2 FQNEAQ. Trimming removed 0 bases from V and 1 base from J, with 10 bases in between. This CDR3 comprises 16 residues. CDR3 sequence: CASSLARGVSNQPQHF. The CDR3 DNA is TGTGCCAGCAGCTTAGCCCGGGGGGTGAGCAATCAGCCCCAGCATTTT.

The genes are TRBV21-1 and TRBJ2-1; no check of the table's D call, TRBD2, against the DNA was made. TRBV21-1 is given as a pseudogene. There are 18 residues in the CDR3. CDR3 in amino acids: CASSKARSGGAYYNEQFF. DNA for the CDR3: TGTGCCAGCAGCAAAGCTCGCAGCGGGGGGGCCTACTACAATGAGCAGTTCTTC.

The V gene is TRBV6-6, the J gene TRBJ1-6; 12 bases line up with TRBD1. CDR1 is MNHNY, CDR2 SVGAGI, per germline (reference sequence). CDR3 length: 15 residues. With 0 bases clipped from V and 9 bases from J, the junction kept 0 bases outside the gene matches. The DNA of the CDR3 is TGTGCCAGCAGTTACTCGGGACAGGGGGCTTCACCCCTCCACTTT. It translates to CASSYSGQGASPLHF.

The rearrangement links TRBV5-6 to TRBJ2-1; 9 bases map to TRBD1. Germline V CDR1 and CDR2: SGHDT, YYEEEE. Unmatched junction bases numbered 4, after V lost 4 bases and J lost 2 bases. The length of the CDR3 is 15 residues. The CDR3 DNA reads TGTGCCAGCAGCGTCGGGGACAGGGCCTACAATGAGCAGTTCTTC. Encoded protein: CASSVGDRAYNEQFF.

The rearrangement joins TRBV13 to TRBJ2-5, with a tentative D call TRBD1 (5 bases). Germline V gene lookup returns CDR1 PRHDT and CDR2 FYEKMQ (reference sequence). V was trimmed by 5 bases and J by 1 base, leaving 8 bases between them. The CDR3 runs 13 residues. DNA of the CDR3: TGTGCCAGCAGCCGACAGAGCCAAGAGACCCAGTACTTC. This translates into CASSRQSQETQYF. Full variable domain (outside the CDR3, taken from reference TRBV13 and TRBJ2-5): AAGVIQSPRHLIKEKRETATLKCYPIPRHDTVYWYQQGPGQDPQFLISFYEKMQSDKGSIPDRFSAQQFSDYHSELNMSSLELGDSALYFCASSRQSQETQYFGPGTRLLVL.

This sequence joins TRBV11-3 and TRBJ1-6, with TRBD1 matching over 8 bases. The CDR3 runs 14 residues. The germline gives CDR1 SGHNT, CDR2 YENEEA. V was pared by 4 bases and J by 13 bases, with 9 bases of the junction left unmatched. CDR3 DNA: TGTGCCAGCAGCTCGATAGACAGGGGTGCTCCCCTCCACTTT. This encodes CASSSIDRGAPLHF.

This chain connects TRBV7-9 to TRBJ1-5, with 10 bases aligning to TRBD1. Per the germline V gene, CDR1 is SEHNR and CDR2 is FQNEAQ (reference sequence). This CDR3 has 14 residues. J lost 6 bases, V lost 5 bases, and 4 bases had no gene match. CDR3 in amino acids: CASSPGQGTQPQHF. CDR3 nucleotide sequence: TGTGCCAGCAGCCCGGGACAGGGGACTCAGCCCCAGCATTTT.

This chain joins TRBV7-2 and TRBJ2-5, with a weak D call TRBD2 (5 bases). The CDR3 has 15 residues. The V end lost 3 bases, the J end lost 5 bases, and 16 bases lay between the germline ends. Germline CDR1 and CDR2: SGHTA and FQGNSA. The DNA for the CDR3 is TGTGCCAGCAGCTTTTATCCTAGCCCCCGGGAGACCCAGTACTTC. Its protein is CASSFYPSPRETQYF.

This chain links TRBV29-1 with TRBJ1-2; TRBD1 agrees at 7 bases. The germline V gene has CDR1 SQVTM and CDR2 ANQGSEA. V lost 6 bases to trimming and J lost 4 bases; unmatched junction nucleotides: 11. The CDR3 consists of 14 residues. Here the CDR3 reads CSVPLSDRPYGYTF. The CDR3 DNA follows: TGCAGCGTCCCACTATCGGACAGGCCCTATGGCTACACCTTC.

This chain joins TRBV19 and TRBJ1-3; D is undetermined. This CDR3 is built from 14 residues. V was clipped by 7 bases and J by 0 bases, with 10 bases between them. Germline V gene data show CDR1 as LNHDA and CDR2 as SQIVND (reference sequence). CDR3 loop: CASTPRSSGNTIYF. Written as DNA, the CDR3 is TGTGCCAGTACCCCCCGTAGCTCTGGAAACACCATATATTTT.

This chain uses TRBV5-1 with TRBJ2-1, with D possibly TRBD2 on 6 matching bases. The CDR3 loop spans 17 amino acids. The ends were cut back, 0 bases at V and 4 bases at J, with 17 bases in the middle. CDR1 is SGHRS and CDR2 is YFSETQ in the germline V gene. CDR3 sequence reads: CASSLGVGGSDYNEQFF. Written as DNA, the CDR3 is TGCGCCAGCAGCTTGGGTGTTGGGGGGAGTGATTACAATGAGCAGTTCTTC.

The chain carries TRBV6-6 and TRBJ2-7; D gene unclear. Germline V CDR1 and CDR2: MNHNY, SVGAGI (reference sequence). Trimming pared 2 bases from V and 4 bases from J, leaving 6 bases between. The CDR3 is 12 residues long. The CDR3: CASSYDGYEQYV. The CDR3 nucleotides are TGTGCCAGCAGTTACGACGGGTACGAGCAGTACGTC.

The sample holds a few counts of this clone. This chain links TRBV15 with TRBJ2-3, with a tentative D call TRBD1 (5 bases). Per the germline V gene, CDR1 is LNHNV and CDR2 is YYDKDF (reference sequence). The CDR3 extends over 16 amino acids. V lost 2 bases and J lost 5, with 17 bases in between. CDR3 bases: TGTGCCACCAGCAGATACCCGGGTCTGCAGGGAGATACGCAGTATTTT. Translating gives CATSRYPGLQGDTQYF. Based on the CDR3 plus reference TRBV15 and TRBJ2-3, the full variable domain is DAMVIQNPRYQVTQFGKPVTLSCSQTLNHNVMYWYQQKSSQAPKLLFHYYDKDFNNEADTPDNFQSRRPNTSFCFLDIRSPGLGDTAMYLCATSRYPGLQGDTQYFGPGTRLTVL.

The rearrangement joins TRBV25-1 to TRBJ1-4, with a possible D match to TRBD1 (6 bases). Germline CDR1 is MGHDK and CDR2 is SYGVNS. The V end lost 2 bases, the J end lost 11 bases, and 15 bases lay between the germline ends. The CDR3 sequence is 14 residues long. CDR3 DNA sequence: TGTGCCAGCAGTGAACCTGGGACACCTTTGAAACTGTTTTTT. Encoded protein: CASSEPGTPLKLFF.

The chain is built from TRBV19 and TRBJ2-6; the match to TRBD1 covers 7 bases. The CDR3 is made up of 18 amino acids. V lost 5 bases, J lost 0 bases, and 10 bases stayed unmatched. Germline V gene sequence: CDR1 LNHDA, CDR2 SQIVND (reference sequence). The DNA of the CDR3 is TGTGCCAGTAGTTCCAGACCCGGGACAGCCTCTGGGGCCAACGTCCTGACTTTC. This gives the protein CASSSRPGTASGANVLTF.

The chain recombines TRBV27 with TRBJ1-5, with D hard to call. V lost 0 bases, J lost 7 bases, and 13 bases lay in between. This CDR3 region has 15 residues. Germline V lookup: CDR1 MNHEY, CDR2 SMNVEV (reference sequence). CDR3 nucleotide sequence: TGTGCCAGCAGTTTATCGAGGGAGGGTAGGCAGCCCCAGCATTTT. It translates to CASSLSREGRQPQHF.

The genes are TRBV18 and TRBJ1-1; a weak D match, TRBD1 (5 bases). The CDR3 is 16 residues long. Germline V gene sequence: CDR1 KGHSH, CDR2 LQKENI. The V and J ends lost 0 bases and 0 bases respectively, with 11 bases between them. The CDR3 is CASSPPSGLLNTEAFF. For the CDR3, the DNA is TGTGCCAGCTCACCACCGTCGGGACTTTTGAACACTGAAGCTTTCTTT. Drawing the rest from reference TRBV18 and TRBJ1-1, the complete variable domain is NAGVMQNPRHLVRRRGQEARLRCSPMKGHSHVYWYRQLPEEGLKFMVYLQKENIIDESGMPKERFSAEFPKEGPSILRIQQVVRGDSAAYFCASSPPSGLLNTEAFFGQGTRLTVV.

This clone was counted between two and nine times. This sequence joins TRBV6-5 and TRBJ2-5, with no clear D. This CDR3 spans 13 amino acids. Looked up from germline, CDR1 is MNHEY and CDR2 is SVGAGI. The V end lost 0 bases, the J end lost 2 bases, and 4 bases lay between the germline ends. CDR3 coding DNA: TGTGCCAGCAGTTACTCCAGACAAGAGACCCAGTACTTC. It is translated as CASSYSRQETQYF.

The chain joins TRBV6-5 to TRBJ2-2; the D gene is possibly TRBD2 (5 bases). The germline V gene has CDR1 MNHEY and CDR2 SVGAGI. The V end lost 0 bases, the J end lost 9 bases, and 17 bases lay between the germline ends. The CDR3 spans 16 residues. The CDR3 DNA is TGTGCCAGCAGTTACTCGTTGGGTGAGGAGGTCTGGGAGCTGTTTTTT. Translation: CASSYSLGEEVWELFF.

The CDR3 bases are TGTGCCTGGAGCGATCGGGAAAAACTGTTTTTT. Encoded protein: CAWSDREKLFF. The J gene is TRBJ1-4, the V gene TRBV30, with no clear D. Trimming shortened V by 3 bases and J by 8 bases, and 7 bases separated the two germline ends. Germline assignment: CDR1 GTSNPN and CDR2 SVGIG (reference sequence). The CDR3 contains 11 residues.